The clone carrying this T cell receptor (beta chain) was counted ten times or more. Its antigen is still unknown. The investigators amplified TCR beta CDR3 regions from RNA transcripts. First-round RT-PCR of the TCR CDR3 relied on the HTBI primer set. TCRdb re-called the multiplex PCR reads through MiXCR, storing one row per CDR3 protein. The data hold approximately 530,000 distinct CDR3 sequences, with 15% to 20% observed a single time. The sample originates from a study of T cells in Graves' hyperthyroidism and ophthalmopathy. The study excluded patients with uncontrolled infection, other autoimmune disease, pregnancy or lactation. The authors obtained PBMCs from more than 8 ml of fresh peripheral blood. The germline V and J ends were trimmed by 2 bases and 1 base, with 15 bases remaining between them. Germline V gene lookup returns CDR1 SGHVS and CDR2 FQNEAQ. This CDR3 region has 16 residues. Whole-study results and caveats: Ophthalmopathy was identified by the model a median about six months ahead of onset.

The origin of this receptor is a woman between 18 and 29 years old with Graves' hyperthyroidism. The rearrangement uses TRBV7-8 and TRBJ2-7; D remains unclear. Specimen: blood. The CDR3: CASSLSKWQPSYEQYF. CDR3 nucleotide sequence: TGTGCCAGCAGCTTATCGAAATGGCAGCCGTCCTACGAGCAGTACTTC.